This is a list of T cell receptor beta chains from one sample in a study of cytomegalovirus exposure and HLA in healthy donors. TCRdb's copy holds only in-frame clones and misses some; the assay was immunoSEQ multiplex PCR. This sample yields around 120,000 clones, of which roughly 80% are seen a single time; about 3% belongs to the top ten. The material sequenced was PBMCs. The receptor set was obtained from a middle-aged woman in good health and CMV-seropositive. The CDR3 runs from the conserved cysteine through the conserved F or W. A D gene is named only where the DNA matches it firmly. The listing skips clone size in some rows; elsewhere it reads once, few, many or a size class.

j_call clone_size v_call d_call cdr3_aa cdr3_nt
TRBJ1-1 few TRBV6-1 TRBD1 CASTGTGGRAEAFF TGTGCCAGCACCGGGACAGGGGGAAGAGCTGAAGCTTTCTTT
TRBJ2-3 . TRBV19 TRBD1 CASSLAGGDTQYF TGTGCCAGTAGCCTGGCAGGGGGTGATACGCAGTATTTT
TRBJ1-2 . TRBV19 . CASSIGGAYDYTF TGTGCCAGTAGTATTGGGGGGGCGTATGACTACACCTTC
TRBJ2-2 . TRBV7-3 . CASSFLITGELFF TGTGCCAGCAGCTTTTTAATCACCGGGGAGCTGTTTTTT
TRBJ2-5 . TRBV30 TRBD2 CAWSMGLAGGYELAQHF TGTGCCTGGAGTATGGGACTAGCGGGAGGCTACGAATTGGCCCAGCACTTC
TRBJ2-5 . TRBV7-9 TRBD2 CASSFPTSGKETQYF TGTGCCAGCAGCTTTCCGACTAGCGGGAAAGAGACCCAGTACTTC
TRBJ2-3 . TRBV6-5 TRBD2 CASSYSLASGSDTQYF TGTGCCAGCAGTTACTCTCTGGCTAGCGGGAGCGATACGCAGTATTTT
TRBJ1-1 once TRBV9 . CASSVVGQPNTEAFF TGTGCCAGCAGCGTAGTTGGGCAGCCGAACACTGAAGCTTTCTTT
TRBJ2-2 . TRBV2 TRBD2 CASRKDLAGGELFF TGTGCCAGCAGAAAGGACCTAGCGGGCGGGGAGCTGTTTTTT
TRBJ2-5 . TRBV27 . CASSFSGMDTQYF TGTGCCAGCAGTTTCTCCGGGATGGACACCCAGTACTTC
TRBJ2-3 . TRBV6-1 TRBD2 CASSDGGLGVDTQYF TGTGCCAGCAGTGACGGGGGACTAGGCGTCGATACGCAGTATTTT
TRBJ2-3 . TRBV9 TRBD2 CASSAGTSGLSTDTQYF TGTGCCAGCAGCGCCGGGACTAGCGGGCTCAGCACAGATACGCAGTATTTT
TRBJ2-7 . TRBV19 . CASSARTDSYEQYF TGTGCCAGTAGTGCCCGGACAGACTCCTACGAGCAGTACTTC